Below, 3 T cell receptor beta chains from the same sample are listed, as sequenced in a study of shared clonotypes between healthy human individuals. TCRdb's copy holds only in-frame clones and misses some; the assay was immunoSEQ multiplex PCR. Found here are about 800,000 clones, 90% to 97% of them singletons; the top ten hold about 0.25%. Terminally differentiated effector memory CD45RA+ cells were excluded by CCR7 positive selection of CD45RO-negative cells. Input material: naive CD8+ T cells sorted from blood. The receptors stem from a man aged 25 to 40 in good health.

The chain couples TRBV2 to TRBJ1-3; 10 positions match TRBD1. The length of the CDR3 is 15 residues. V shed 6 bases, J shed 2 bases, and the junction held 4 bases outside the gene matches. Germline CDR1 SNHLY, CDR2 FYNNEI. CDR3 region: CASRPGTGAGNTIYF. The DNA of the CDR3 is TGTGCCAGCAGGCCCGGGACAGGGGCTGGAAACACCATATATTTT.

The table lists this clone with a count of one. The sample holds other DNA sequences that translate to the same CDR3. The J gene is TRBJ2-7, the V gene TRBV27; D not resolved. CDR3 length: 14 residues. Deletions cut 3 bases from V and 0 bases from J, with 9 bases between. Germline assignment: CDR1 MNHEY and CDR2 SMNVEV (reference sequence). In DNA, the CDR3 is TGTGCCAGCAGTTTTGGAACCGTCTCCTACGAGCAGTACTTC. This codes for CASSFGTVSYEQYF.

As DNA, the CDR3 is TGTGCCACCAGCAGAGTTGCCCCGAATCAGCCCCAGCATTTT. Amino acid sequence: CATSRVAPNQPQHF. The chain employs TRBV15 and TRBJ1-5; D gene unclear. Germline values: CDR1 LNHNV, CDR2 YYDKDF (reference sequence). With 1 base removed from V and 4 bases from J, the gap between germline ends came to 8 bases. CDR3 size: 14 residues.